Listed below are T cell receptor beta chains from one sample, sequenced in a study of CD4+ T cells in melanoma. The protocol was immunoSEQ multiplex PCR, while the TCRdb copy is restricted to in-frame clones and leaves out a portion. The table includes roughly 140,000 clones, about 93% detected once. The receptors originated from a human donor with melanoma. Both conserved end residues are part of each CDR3. The order of the fields is J gene, V gene, CDR3 protein.

>TRBJ2-2|TRBV5-4
CASSLGFPGQSNTGELFF
>TRBJ2-7|TRBV5-5
CASSLDAPRGGYEQYF
>TRBJ1-2|TRBV10-2
CASSESGRLGSGYTF
>TRBJ1-1|TRBV7-9
CASRGQGDTEAFF
>TRBJ2-1|TRBV5-1
CASSMTGVDNEQFF
>TRBJ2-5|TRBV5-4
CASSFDRAQETQYF
>TRBJ1-1|TRBV19
CASSGGRRGTEAFF
>TRBJ1-4|TRBV7-9
CASSLIANEKLFF
>TRBJ1-1|TRBV5-1
CASSLGTGEGTEAFF
>TRBJ2-1|TRBV19
CASSLTGTQNYNEQFF
>TRBJ1-1|TRBV6-5
CASSYLRAGDTEAFF
>TRBJ2-2|TRBV7-8
CASSKQTLTGELFF
>TRBJ2-7|TRBV19
CASSSTPVHEQYF
>TRBJ2-3|TRBV15
CATRSLADTQYF
>TRBJ1-1|TRBV2
CAAGPENTEAFF
>TRBJ2-6|TRBV9
CASSVGFSGANVLTF
>TRBJ1-5|TRBV12-5
CASGFSGTGYNQPQHF
>TRBJ1-2|TRBV19
CASSSTGGPSNYGYTF
>TRBJ2-2|TRBV4-1
CASSPRASGVSTGELFF
>TRBJ2-1|TRBV29-1
CSVEGPGQGGEQFF
>TRBJ1-2|TRBV5-1
CASSRDGNGYTF
>TRBJ2-3|TRBV5-4
CATRRQGGTDTQYF
>TRBJ2-5|TRBV30
CAWTGLETQYF
>TRBJ2-3|TRBV5-8
CASSLQGGSDTQYF
>TRBJ1-6|TRBV5-6
CASRARGANNSPLHF
>TRBJ1-1|TRBV6-1
CASSENQGMNTEAFF
>TRBJ1-2|TRBV19
CASSIIGERGIYGYTF
>TRBJ1-1|TRBV19
CASSMGQVVDEAFF
>TRBJ2-3|TRBV6-1
CASSVYSGGETDTQYF
>TRBJ1-2|TRBV6-5
CASTKQGYYGYTF
>TRBJ2-2|TRBV7-2
CASSEAGGRNTGELFF
>TRBJ2-7|TRBV5-1
CASSLTGGGSYEQYF
>TRBJ1-1|TRBV7-8
CASSWRGGVTEAFF
>TRBJ2-7|TRBV6-5
CASRGLAGTYEQYF
>TRBJ2-2|TRBV5-1
CASSTQGIGELFF